Following are 11 T cell receptor beta chains from one sample sequenced in a study of cytomegalovirus exposure and HLA in healthy donors. PCR was performed using 60 Vbeta and 13 Jbeta primers. Only in-frame clones appear in the TCRdb table, and some are missing; sequencing was by immunoSEQ multiplex PCR. This table holds about 120,000 clones, approximately 80% found once. Sequenced input: PBMCs. The receptor set was obtained from a man aged 35 to 55 in good health and CMV-seropositive.

V gene TRBV4-3 combines with J gene TRBJ2-6; no clear D gene. V was clipped by 0 bases and J by 4 bases, with 7 bases between them. CDR1 and CDR2 from the germline V gene are LGHNA and YSLEER. The length of the CDR3 is 15 residues. CDR3 loop: CASSQDWRGANVLTF. The CDR3 coding sequence is TGCGCCAGCAGCCAAGATTGGAGAGGGGCCAACGTCCTGACTTTC.

J is TRBJ1-6 and V is TRBV28; perhaps TRBD1 as D (5 bases). The V end lost 4 bases, the J end lost 2 bases, and 15 bases lay between the germline ends. CDR3 size: 17 residues. Germline values: CDR1 MDHEN, CDR2 SYDVKM. The CDR3: CASSSAGGGAYNSPLHF. The DNA for the CDR3 is TGTGCCAGCAGTTCGGCGGGGGGTGGGGCCTATAATTCACCCCTCCACTTT. Filled out from reference TRBV28 and TRBJ1-6, the complete variable domain reads DVKVTQSSRYLVKRTGEKVFLECVQDMDHENMFWYRQDPGLGLRLIYFSYDVKMKEKGDIPEGYSVSREKKERFSLILESASTNQTSMYLCASSSAGGGAYNSPLHFGNGTRLTVT.

The rearrangement uses TRBV4-2 and TRBJ1-1; 7 nucleotides match TRBD1. The CDR3 spans 14 residues. Germline V gene data show CDR1 as LGHNA and CDR2 as YNFKEQ. V was pared by 4 bases and J by 4 bases, with 6 bases of the junction left unmatched. This CDR3 is CASSPPTGFTEAFF. For the CDR3, the DNA is TGTGCCAGCAGCCCGCCGACAGGGTTCACTGAAGCTTTCTTT.

The CDR3 DNA is TGTGCCAGCAGCGAAACGGGGGGAAACAATTCACCCCTCCACTTT. It encodes CASSETGGNNSPLHF. J is TRBJ1-6 and V is TRBV9; perhaps TRBD1 as D (5 bases). This CDR3 is 15 amino acids long. Trimming stripped 3 bases from V and 7 bases from J, with 14 bases between. Germline loops: CDR1 SGDLS, CDR2 YYNGEE.

This rearrangement joins TRBV11-2 to TRBJ2-2; tentatively, D is TRBD1 (6 bases). V was clipped by 5 bases and J by 4 bases, with 17 bases between them. This CDR3 contains 16 residues. Germline V CDR1 and CDR2: SGHAT, FQNNGV. The CDR3 DNA is TGTGCCAGCAGCACCTACGACAGGAGGAGCACCGGGGAGCTGTTTTTT. It translates to CASSTYDRRSTGELFF.

The chain couples TRBV5-1 to TRBJ1-6; D gene unclear. The CDR3 extends over 15 amino acids. Trimming cost V 4 bases and J 1 base, with 9 bases left between them. CDR1 is SGHRS, CDR2 YFSETQ, per germline. CDR3 in amino acids: CASSIEGSYNSPLHF. CDR3 nucleotides: TGCGCCAGCAGCATAGAGGGTTCCTATAATTCACCCCTCCACTTT.

The rearrangement links TRBV6-5 to TRBJ1-5; 8 nucleotides match TRBD1. The CDR3 length is 15 residues. Germline V gene lookup returns CDR1 MNHEY and CDR2 SVGAGI. Trimming cost V 5 bases and J 5 bases; bases outside gene matches: 8. CDR3 residues: CASSRDRLIDQPQHF. Here the CDR3 DNA reads TGTGCCAGCAGTAGGGACAGGTTGATTGATCAGCCCCAGCATTTT.

The V call is TRBV12-5, the J call TRBJ2-5, with D possibly being TRBD1 (6 bases). Trimming took 1 base from V and 4 from J, leaving 16 bases between them. CDR1 and CDR2 from the germline V gene are LGHNT and FRNRAP. The CDR3 is made up of 16 amino acids. In DNA form, the CDR3 reads TGTGCTAGTGGTTTGGACACTTACAGGGACGGAGAGACCCAGTACTTC. This translates into CASGLDTYRDGETQYF. The full variable domain, completed using reference TRBV12-5 and TRBJ2-5, is DARVTQTPRHKVTEMGQEVTMRCQPILGHNTVFWYRQTMMQGLELLAYFRNRAPLDDSGMPKDRFSAEMPDATLATLKIQPSEPRDSAVYFCASGLDTYRDGETQYFGPGTRLLVL.

This clone was recorded a few times. The CDR3 reads CASSRRPGEQYF. The CDR3 DNA sequence: TGTGCCAGTAGTAGGAGGCCGGGGGAGCAGTACTTC. The chain links TRBV19 to TRBJ2-7; D perhaps matches TRBD2 (5 bases). The CDR3 has 12 amino acids. V lost 4 bases and J lost 7, with 11 bases in between. Germline loops: CDR1 LNHDA, CDR2 SQIVND (reference sequence).

This chain uses TRBV9 with TRBJ2-1, with TRBD1 identical over 12 bases. CDR3 size: 17 residues. Trimming removed 4 bases from V and 5 bases from J; junction bases left unmatched: 10. Germline loops: CDR1 SGDLS, CDR2 YYNGEE. As DNA, the CDR3 is TGTGCCAGCAGCCATCCTCGGGACAGGGGGCTACACAATGAGCAGTTCTTC. Encoded protein: CASSHPRDRGLHNEQFF.

The CDR3 DNA sequence: TGCAGTGTAAGGGCAGGGGTGAACACCGGGGAGCTGTTTTTT. The encoded protein is CSVRAGVNTGELFF. This sequence joins TRBV29-1 and TRBJ2-2; TRBD1 might be the D (6 bases). CDR1 is SQVTM, CDR2 ANQGSEA, per germline. The CDR3 totals 14 residues.